The 6 T cell receptor beta chains below were found in one sample sequenced in a study of pediatric ulcerative colitis. During colonoscopy, one to two rectal pinch biopsies were collected. The data were produced by immunoSEQ multiplex PCR, yet TCRdb's version contains in-frame clones alone and is incomplete. In the table there are tens of thousands of clones, roughly four fifths of which are singletons. The sequenced sample was gut tissue. These receptors came from a boy younger than 18 with severe ulcerative colitis.

This clone was picked up a small number of times. V usage is TRBV2 and J usage is TRBJ2-7; 10 bases are shared with TRBD1. The CDR3 totals 14 residues. V lost 6 bases and J lost 2; bases outside the gene matches: 4. Germline V CDR1 and CDR2: SNHLY, FYNNEI. The CDR3 DNA sequence: TGTGCCAGCAGGGGACAGGGGAGCACCTACGAGCAGTACTTC. Protein: CASRGQGSTYEQYF. Using reference TRBV2 and TRBJ2-7 for the parts outside the CDR3, the full variable domain is EPEVTQTPSHQVTQMGQEVILRCVPISNHLYFYWYRQILGQKVEFLVSFYNNEISEKSEIFDDQFSVERPDGSNFTLKIRSTKLEDSAMYFCASRGQGSTYEQYFGPGTRLTVT.

The chain recombines TRBV7-9 with TRBJ1-4, with D possibly being TRBD1 (6 bases). This CDR3 has 16 residues. CDR1 and CDR2 from the germline V gene are SEHNR and FQNEAQ (reference sequence). The germline V and J ends were trimmed by 3 bases and 1 base, with 12 bases remaining between them. CDR3 loop: CASSFYKGGTNEKLFF. The CDR3 DNA is TGTGCCAGCAGCTTTTATAAGGGGGGAACTAATGAAAAACTGTTTTTT.

Only a few counts were recorded for this clone. The chain has TRBV7-2 and TRBJ1-2; possible D gene TRBD1, 5 bases. The germline CDR1 and CDR2 sequences are SGHTA and FQGNSA. There are 12 residues in the CDR3. V lost 5 bases and J 8 bases, leaving 12 bases between the germline ends. CDR3 sequence: CASSPAWGGYTF. CDR3 sequence (DNA): TGTGCCAGCAGCCCGGCCTGGGGCGGCTACACCTTC.

The table lists this clone with a count of one. This rearrangement joins TRBV28 to TRBJ2-7; D is ambiguous. The V gene's germline CDR1 is MDHEN and CDR2 SYDVKM. V dropped 5 bases and J dropped 0 bases, with 14 bases sitting between them. The CDR3 is 15 residues long. CDR3 sequence reads: CASSPTPAYSYEQYF. The CDR3 DNA reads TGTGCCAGCAGTCCAACTCCTGCATACTCCTACGAGCAGTACTTC.

This chain joins TRBV13 and TRBJ1-2; 7 nucleotides line up with TRBD1. The CDR3 has 15 residues. The trim removed 5 bases at V and 6 bases at J, leaving 12 bases unmatched. Germline values: CDR1 PRHDT, CDR2 FYEKMQ (reference sequence). The CDR3 DNA reads as TGTGCCAGCAGCATAAGACAGGGACCGGCTCATGGCTACACCTTC. This codes for CASSIRQGPAHGYTF.

The chain links TRBV18 to TRBJ2-4, with D possibly matching TRBD2 (6 bases). Trimming left V 3 bases short and J 2 bases short, with 20 bases between. Germline CDR1 reads KGHSH; CDR2 reads LQKENI. CDR3 length: 18 amino acids. CDR3 sequence (DNA): TGTGCCAGCTCACCGTCAAGATCGGGGGAGAAGTCCAAAAACATTCAGTACTTC. Its translation: CASSPSRSGEKSKNIQYF. The full variable domain, rest sourced from reference TRBV18 and TRBJ2-4, is NAGVMQNPRHLVRRRGQEARLRCSPMKGHSHVYWYRQLPEEGLKFMVYLQKENIIDESGMPKERFSAEFPKEGPSILRIQQVVRGDSAAYFCASSPSRSGEKSKNIQYFGAGTRLSVL.